A single sample is the source of the 3 T cell receptor beta chains below, sequenced in a study of blood T cell repertoires in COVID-19. Only in-frame clones appear in the TCRdb table, and some are missing; sequencing was by immunoSEQ multiplex PCR. The sample has approximately 65,000 clones; approximately 78% are singletons. Input material: peripheral blood. These receptor sequences come from a man aged 80 or over with acute or convalescent COVID-19.

The chain has TRBV6-5 and TRBJ2-5; possibly TRBD1 for D (6 bases). Trimming left V 5 bases short and J 4 bases short, with 11 bases between. This CDR3 contains 13 residues. Looked up from germline, CDR1 is MNHEY and CDR2 is SVGAGI. The CDR3 DNA sequence: TGTGCCAGCAGTAACAGGGATCCAGAGACCCAGTACTTC. This gives the protein CASSNRDPETQYF.

This rearrangement joins TRBV19 to TRBJ1-5; 12 bases are shared with TRBD1. Germline V lookup: CDR1 LNHDA, CDR2 SQIVND (reference sequence). After removal of 6 bases from V and 3 bases from J, the junction contained 3 bases not matched to a gene. This CDR3 has 15 residues. The CDR3 bases are TGTGCCAGTAGAGGGACAGGGGGCACCAATCAGCCCCAGCATTTT. Its protein product is CASRGTGGTNQPQHF.

J is TRBJ2-7 and V is TRBV10-3, with 8 bases identical to TRBD2. The CDR3 totals 16 residues. V trimming: 0 bases; J trimming: 3 bases; junction bases outside the gene matches: 7. Germline V lookup: CDR1 ENHRY, CDR2 SYGVKD. CDR3 loop: CAISESMVTSGYEQYF. CDR3 in DNA: TGTGCCATCAGTGAGTCGATGGTAACTAGCGGCTACGAGCAGTACTTC.